Below, 7 T cell receptor beta chains from the same sample are listed, as sequenced in a study of blood T cells in healthy people across ages. Then a second PCR, running roughly 7 to 12 cycles, was carried out with a sample-barcoded 5' primer and a J-beta primer mix. TCRdb reprocessed the 5' RACE reads with MiXCR, giving one entry per CDR3 protein. This table holds roughly 2 million distinct CDR3 sequences, less than 50% found once. Sequenced sample: blood. All receptors derive from a woman in her thirties or forties in good health.

The V gene is TRBV6-6, the J gene TRBJ2-1, with unresolved D. Trimming removed 7 bases from V and 0 bases from J, with 10 bases in between. In germline, CDR1 is MNHNY, CDR2 SVGAGI (reference sequence). The CDR3 loop spans 14 amino acids. CDR3 DNA sequence: TGTGCCAGCACTCAGGCCAGCTCCTACAATGAGCAGTTCTTC. Its protein product is CASTQASSYNEQFF.

The chain recombines TRBV28 with TRBJ1-2; weak D call: TRBD1 (6 bases). This CDR3 is 14 amino acids long. Germline V gene sequence: CDR1 MDHEN, CDR2 SYDVKM. Trimming shortened V by 4 bases and J by 6 bases, and 15 bases separated the two germline ends. The CDR3 DNA reads as TGTGCCAGCAGTTCGCGGTACAGGGCCAATGGCTACACCTTC. This gives the protein CASSSRYRANGYTF.

In this sample, this clonotype turned up a few times. The rearrangement links TRBV5-5 to TRBJ1-6; D is possibly TRBD1 (5 bases). The CDR3 has 18 residues. Per germline, CDR1 SGHKS and CDR2 YYEKEE (reference sequence). V was trimmed by 4 bases and J by 9 bases, leaving 26 bases between them. CDR3 sequence reads: CASSLIPLDSPGGSPLHF. The CDR3 DNA is TGTGCCAGCAGCCTAATACCACTAGACAGCCCAGGAGGTTCACCCCTCCACTTT.

This clonotype was seen a handful of times. The chain combines TRBV7-2 with TRBJ2-3; TRBD2 matches 8 bases. Germline V CDR1 and CDR2: SGHTA, FQGNSA. CDR3 length: 15 amino acids. V was clipped by 5 bases and J by 7 bases; unmatched bases: 11. In DNA form, the CDR3 reads TGTGCCAGCAGCCTAGGGACTAGGCGGGGAAATACGCAGTATTTT. It translates to CASSLGTRRGNTQYF.

The J gene is TRBJ1-2, the V gene TRBV28; possible D gene TRBD1, 5 bases. The CDR3 is made up of 12 amino acids. With 8 bases removed from V and 4 bases from J, the gap between germline ends came to 11 bases. From germline, CDR1 is MDHEN and CDR2 SYDVKM. CDR3 in DNA: TGTGCCAGCGGGCACGGGGGCTATGGCTACACCTTC. Translated: CASGHGGYGYTF.

The V and J genes are TRBV20-1 and TRBJ2-1; D remains ambiguous. Germline lookup yields CDR1 DFQATT and CDR2 SNEGSKA (reference sequence). The CDR3 length is 10 residues. Trimming removed 5 bases at V and 9 bases at J, with 8 bases between. DNA for the CDR3: TGCAGTGCTCCCCGCGGTGAGCAGTTCTTC. It yields the protein CSAPRGEQFF.

This clonotype has just a few counts. The gene calls are TRBV6-2 or TRBV6-3 and TRBJ2-7, with TRBD2 matching 8 bases. Germline-derived CDR1 and CDR2 are MNHEY and SVGEGT. The CDR3 covers 18 residues. The ends lost 2 bases at V and 0 bases at J; junction bases unmatched: 12. CDR3 sequence (DNA): TGTGCCAGCAGTTACACCCCAGGGACTAGGGGGAGCTCCTACGAGCAGTACTTC. Amino acid sequence: CASSYTPGTRGSSYEQYF.